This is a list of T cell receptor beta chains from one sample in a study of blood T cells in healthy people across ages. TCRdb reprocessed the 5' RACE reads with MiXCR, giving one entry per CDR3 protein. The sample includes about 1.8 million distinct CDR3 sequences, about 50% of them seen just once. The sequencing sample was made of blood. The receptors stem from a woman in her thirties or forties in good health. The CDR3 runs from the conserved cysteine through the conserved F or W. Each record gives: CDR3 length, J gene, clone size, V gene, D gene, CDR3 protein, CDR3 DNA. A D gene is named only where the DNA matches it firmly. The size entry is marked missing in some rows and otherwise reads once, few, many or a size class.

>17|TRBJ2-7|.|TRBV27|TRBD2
CASSPGTSGGAMHEQYF
TGTGCCAGCAGTCCAGGGACTAGCGGGGGGGCAATGCACGAGCAGTACTTC
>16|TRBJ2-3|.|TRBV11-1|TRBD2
CAGSLQRGPYTDTQYF
TGTGCCGGCAGCTTACAGCGGGGGCCGTACACAGATACGCAGTATTTT
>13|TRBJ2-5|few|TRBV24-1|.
CATSEAVEETQYF
TGTGCCACCAGTGAGGCTGTAGAAGAGACCCAGTACTTC
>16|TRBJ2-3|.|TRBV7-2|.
CASSFTRTVSTDTQYF
TGTGCCAGCAGTTTCACTAGGACAGTTAGCACAGATACGCAGTATTTT
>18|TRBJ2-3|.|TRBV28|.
CASSPFQWRRGGTDTQYF
TGTGCCAGCAGTCCCTTCCAATGGCGGAGGGGGGGCACAGATACGCAGTATTTT
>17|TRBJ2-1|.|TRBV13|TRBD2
CASSGARWLTSSDEQFF
TGTGCCAGCAGCGGAGCCCGCTGGTTGACTAGCAGCGATGAGCAGTTCTTC
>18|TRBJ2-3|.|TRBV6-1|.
CASNPTKWSVTGTDTQYF
TGTGCCAGCAATCCCACAAAGTGGTCGGTTACTGGCACAGATACGCAGTATTTT
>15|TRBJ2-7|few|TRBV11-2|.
CASSPRNAVSYEQYF
TGTGCCAGCAGCCCAAGGAATGCAGTATCCTACGAGCAGTACTTC
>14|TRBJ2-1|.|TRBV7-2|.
CASSFLVSYNEQFF
TGTGCCAGCAGCTTTCTAGTCTCCTACAATGAGCAGTTCTTC
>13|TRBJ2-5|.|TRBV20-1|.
CSANTGIQETQYF
TGCAGTGCCAACACAGGGATCCAAGAGACCCAGTACTTC